The next 32 T cell receptor beta chains were all read from a single sample in a study of blood T cell repertoires in COVID-19. Repertoires were generated with immunoSEQ multiplex PCR, while TCRdb's copy carries only in-frame clones and drops some. The repertoire consists of about 70,000 clones, with around 91% occurring once and the leading ten covering 7% to 9%. Material for sequencing was peripheral blood. The receptors originated from a human donor in a cohort sampled during active COVID-19.

The chain links TRBV5-4 to TRBJ1-2, with a weak D call TRBD1 (6 bases). V lost 0 bases to trimming and J lost 4 bases, with 22 bases between them. Looked up from germline, CDR1 is SGHNT and CDR2 is YYREEE (reference sequence). The CDR3 is 18 residues long. DNA for the CDR3: TGTGCCAGCAGCTTGGACAACGTATTGGGGGCAGGAATCTATGGCTACACCTTC. Translating it yields CASSLDNVLGAGIYGYTF. The whole variable domain, filled in from reference TRBV5-4 and TRBJ1-2, reads ETGVTQSPTHLIKTRGQQVTLRCSSQSGHNTVSWYQQALGQGPQFIFQYYREEENGRGNFPPRFSGLQFPNYSSELNVNALELDDSALYLCASSLDNVLGAGIYGYTFGSGTRLTVV.

The chain carries TRBV7-9 and TRBJ1-1; the D gene is possibly TRBD1 (5 bases). The CDR3 covers 14 residues. V lost 2 bases to trimming and J lost 5 bases, with 12 bases between them. Germline V CDR1 and CDR2: SEHNR, FQNEAQ (reference sequence). CDR3 in amino acids: CASSLRGRGTEAFF. In nucleotides, the CDR3 is TGTGCCAGCAGCTTACGGGGACGGGGGACTGAAGCTTTCTTT.

V gene TRBV21-1 combines with J gene TRBJ1-5. TRBV21-1 is labeled a pseudogene. CDR3 length: 19 residues. The CDR3 protein is CASSKGRGKCHYSNQPQHF. The CDR3 DNA is TGTGCCAGCAGCAAAGGTCGAGGGAAGTGTCATTATAGCAATCAGCCCCAGCATTTT.

The V and J genes are TRBV7-6 and TRBJ2-7; 8 positions match TRBD1. This CDR3 contains 14 residues. V shed 5 bases, J shed 0 bases, and the junction held 3 bases outside the gene matches. Germline V gene lookup returns CDR1 SGHVS and CDR2 FNYEAQ. CDR3 sequence: CASSNRGVSYEQYF. The CDR3 bases are TGTGCCAGCAGCAACAGGGGGGTCTCCTACGAGCAGTACTTC.

This clone was seen a handful of times. V and J are TRBV5-8 and TRBJ1-2, with D possibly matching TRBD1 (5 bases). V gave up 4 bases and J gave up 4 bases, with 14 bases separating them. CDR3 size: 14 residues. CDR1 is SGHTS and CDR2 is YDEGEE in the germline V gene. The DNA of the CDR3 is TGTGCCAGCAGCCCCTCTATTGGGGCCTATGGCTACACCTTC. This translates into CASSPSIGAYGYTF.

This clone occurred a few times. The chain joins TRBV27 to TRBJ1-5, with no clear D. Germline V gives CDR1 MNHEY, CDR2 SMNVEV (reference sequence). V was clipped by 4 bases and J by 7 bases, with 14 bases between them. CDR3 length: 14 residues. In nucleotides, the CDR3 is TGTGCCAGCAGTTCCCCCGCCTGGGCCCAGCCCCAGCATTTT. It codes for CASSSPAWAQPQHF.

This CDR3 reads CASSQDGTGTDTQYF. CDR3 in DNA: TGCGCCAGCAGCCAAGATGGTACGGGCACAGATACGCAGTATTTT. V and J are TRBV4-1 and TRBJ2-3, with unresolved D. The germline V gene encodes CDR1 MGHRA and CDR2 YSYEKL. The CDR3 runs to 15 residues. The V end lost 0 bases, the J end lost 1 base, and 8 bases lay between the germline ends.

The sample holds one count of this clone. Germline is not matched at one junction end, which may reflect a read error. This chain joins TRBV5-4 and TRBJ2-7; TRBD2 aligns across 10 bases. This CDR3 is built from 16 residues. The germline CDR1 and CDR2 sequences are SGHNT and YYREEE (reference sequence). For the CDR3, the DNA is TGTGCCAGCAGCTTGGACGGACTAGCGGTGAACTACGAGCAGTGCTTC. As protein: CASSLDGLAVNYEQCF.

This clone has more than one count but fewer than ten. The J gene is TRBJ1-1, the V gene TRBV6-4; 9 bases map to TRBD1. This CDR3 has 12 amino acids. The germline V gene encodes CDR1 MRHNA and CDR2 SNTAGT. V lost 11 bases to trimming and J lost 1 base; unmatched junction nucleotides: 2. CDR3 protein: CAPDRGNTEAFF. The CDR3 bases are TGTGCCCCGGACAGGGGGAACACTGAAGCTTTCTTT.

The V and J genes are TRBV19 and TRBJ1-2, with 8 bases identical to TRBD1. This CDR3 spans 14 amino acids. Germline CDR1 LNHDA, CDR2 SQIVND (reference sequence). The V gene end was trimmed by 3 bases and the J gene end by 2 bases; junction bases not matched to a gene: 2. In nucleotides, the CDR3 is TGTGCCAGTAGTATCGGGACAGGAAACTATGGCTACACCTTC. Protein sequence: CASSIGTGNYGYTF.

The gene calls are TRBV2 and TRBJ2-7; tentatively, D is TRBD2 (5 bases). The germline V and J ends were trimmed by 4 bases and 1 base, with 11 bases remaining between them. This CDR3 comprises 14 residues. Germline assignment: CDR1 SNHLY and CDR2 FYNNEI. The CDR3 here is CASSGEQNSYEQYF. In DNA form, the CDR3 reads TGTGCCAGCAGTGGGGAGCAAAATTCCTACGAGCAGTACTTC. The full variable domain, in which reference TRBV2 and TRBJ2-7 provide the parts outside the CDR3, is EPEVTQTPSHQVTQMGQEVILRCVPISNHLYFYWYRQILGQKVEFLVSFYNNEISEKSEIFDDQFSVERPDGSNFTLKIRSTKLEDSAMYFCASSGEQNSYEQYFGPGTRLTVT.

This chain joins TRBV13 and TRBJ2-6; D gene unclear. Germline V gives CDR1 PRHDT, CDR2 FYEKMQ (reference sequence). The CDR3 covers 14 residues. The ends were cut back, 6 bases at V and 2 bases at J, with 8 bases in the middle. This chain's CDR3 is CASSVETGANVLTF. In DNA form, the CDR3 reads TGTGCCAGCAGTGTAGAAACTGGGGCCAACGTCCTGACTTTC. The complete variable domain, with remaining parts taken from reference TRBV13 and TRBJ2-6, reads AAGVIQSPRHLIKEKRETATLKCYPIPRHDTVYWYQQGPGQDPQFLISFYEKMQSDKGSIPDRFSAQQFSDYHSELNMSSLELGDSALYFCASSVETGANVLTFGAGSRLTVL.

V and J are TRBV6-6 and TRBJ2-7; 11 positions match TRBD2. The CDR3 contains 15 residues. The V segment lost 6 bases and the J segment 2 bases; nucleotides outside the gene matches: 6. Germline loops: CDR1 MNHNY, CDR2 SVGAGI (reference sequence). CDR3: CASSPTSGDAYEQYF. CDR3 in DNA: TGTGCCAGCAGCCCGACTAGCGGGGATGCCTACGAGCAGTACTTC.

This clone was picked up a small number of times. V usage is TRBV3-1 (or the pseudogene TRBV3-2) and J usage is TRBJ1-2; D call uncertain. The germline V gene encodes CDR1 LGHDT and CDR2 YNNKEL (reference sequence). The germline V and J ends were trimmed by 0 bases and 4 bases, with 9 bases remaining between them. The CDR3 has 14 residues. CDR3 residues: CASSQDAVGYGYTF. The CDR3 DNA sequence: TGTGCCAGCAGCCAAGATGCGGTTGGCTATGGCTACACCTTC.

The V call is TRBV30, the J call TRBJ2-7; D possibly corresponds to TRBD2 (5 bases). V shed 0 bases and J shed 2 bases, with 14 bases lying between them. The CDR3 is made up of 15 amino acids. CDR1 GTSNPN and CDR2 SVGIG come from the germline V gene (reference sequence). The CDR3 DNA reads TGTGCCTGGAGTGTACAGAGCGGTCGTCCCTACGAGCAGTACTTC. Amino acid sequence: CAWSVQSGRPYEQYF.

The DNA of the CDR3 is TGCGCCAGCAGCTTACAGGGAGAGGACACTGAAGCTTTCTTT. It is translated as CASSLQGEDTEAFF. The chain joins TRBV5-1 to TRBJ1-1, with D possibly being TRBD1 (6 bases). Trimming left V 2 bases short and J 3 bases short, with 11 bases between. In germline, CDR1 is SGHRS, CDR2 YFSETQ. CDR3 length: 14 residues.

The chain employs TRBV29-1 and TRBJ2-7; D might be TRBD2 (5 bases). Deletions cut 6 bases from V and 2 bases from J, with 14 bases between. This CDR3 is built from 13 residues. The V gene's germline CDR1 is SQVTM and CDR2 ANQGSEA. This chain's CDR3 is CSVSDLSAYEQYF. For the CDR3, the DNA is TGCAGCGTGTCGGACTTATCAGCCTACGAGCAGTACTTC.

The chain has TRBV19 and TRBJ2-7, with 7 bases matching TRBD1. Germline CDR1 is LNHDA and CDR2 is SQIVND (reference sequence). This CDR3 is 13 amino acids long. The V and J ends lost 10 bases and 0 bases, in that order; junction bases with no gene match: 6. The CDR3: CATPGTASYEQYF. The CDR3, as DNA: TGTGCCACTCCCGGGACAGCCTCCTACGAGCAGTACTTC.

The rearrangement links TRBV28 to TRBJ2-7; 8 bases match TRBD1. Germline V gives CDR1 MDHEN, CDR2 SYDVKM. The V and J ends lost 4 bases and 3 bases, in that order; junction bases with no gene match: 11. CDR3 length equals 16 residues. CDR3 DNA sequence: TGTGCCAGCAGTTCGGTCGGGCAGGGGGCTATCTACGAGCAGTACTTC. It encodes CASSSVGQGAIYEQYF.

The V and J genes are TRBV11-1 and TRBJ1-6; D unclear. The germline V gene has CDR1 SGHAT and CDR2 FQDESV (reference sequence). Trimming cost V 3 bases and J 5 bases, with 11 bases left between them. The CDR3 spans 15 residues. CDR3 DNA: TGTGCCAGCAGCTTCACGGACGGGAATAATTCACCCCTCCACTTT. Translated, it gives CASSFTDGNNSPLHF.

The chain uses TRBV27 and TRBJ2-1; 8 bases agree with TRBD2. The CDR3 is 19 residues long. Germline CDR1 MNHEY, CDR2 SMNVEV (reference sequence). The V segment lost 5 bases and the J segment 0 bases; nucleotides outside the gene matches: 15. For the CDR3, the DNA is TGTGCCAGCAGTCTTAGAAGGTTCGGCGGGGGGAGCTCCTACAATGAGCAGTTCTTC. Amino acids: CASSLRRFGGGSSYNEQFF.

The genes are TRBV7-9 and TRBJ2-3, with 10 bases matching TRBD2. The CDR3 is 19 residues long. V was clipped by 0 bases and J by 1 base; unmatched bases: 10. Per the germline V gene, CDR1 is SEHNR and CDR2 is FQNEAQ (reference sequence). In nucleotides, the CDR3 is TGTGCCAGCAGCTTAGCGCTAAATCCCCTAGCGGGGGGCACAGATACGCAGTATTTT. This sequence encodes CASSLALNPLAGGTDTQYF.

The rearrangement joins TRBV6-2 or TRBV6-3 to TRBJ1-5, with 9 bases aligning to TRBD1. This CDR3 is built from 17 residues. V shed 2 bases and J 0 bases; nucleotides not matched to a gene: 5. CDR1 MNHEY and CDR2 SVGEGT come from the germline V gene. The CDR3 spells CASSYRQGEYSNQPQHF. The CDR3 nucleotides read TGTGCCAGCAGTTACAGACAGGGGGAGTATAGCAATCAGCCCCAGCATTTT.

The chain carries TRBV5-6 and TRBJ2-7; 9 bases are a match to TRBD2. J lost 6 bases, V lost 0 bases, and 7 bases had no gene match. CDR1 and CDR2 from the germline V gene are SGHDT and YYEEEE. The CDR3 is 15 amino acids. In DNA form, the CDR3 reads TGTGCCAGCAGCTTGGCCGGTAGCGGGGGTGGCGAGCAGTACTTC. Protein: CASSLAGSGGGEQYF.

The rearrangement uses TRBV24-1 and TRBJ1-2, with D maybe TRBD1 (5 bases). The CDR3 has 13 amino acids. V shed 5 bases and J shed 6 bases, with 12 bases lying between them. Germline V gene lookup returns CDR1 KGHDR and CDR2 SFDVKD. The CDR3 DNA reads TGTGCCACCAGTGGGGGCAGGGCGGATGGCTACACCTTC. Residues: CATSGGRADGYTF.

CDR3 sequence (DNA): TGCAGCGGCGACCAGGGCAGTGGCTACACCTTC. Translated, it gives CSGDQGSGYTF. The chain has TRBV29-1 and TRBJ1-2; perhaps TRBD1 as D (5 bases). Germline-derived CDR1 and CDR2 are SQVTM and ANQGSEA. V lost 7 bases and J lost 7, with 13 bases in between. This CDR3 region has 11 residues.

This clone showed up just a few times. The chain employs TRBV5-3 and TRBJ2-7; no reliable D call. TRBV5-3 qualifies as an ORF whose function is uncertain. The CDR3 length is 13 residues. V lost 0 bases, J lost 2 bases, and 6 bases lay in between. The CDR3, as DNA: TGTGCCAGAAGCTTGGGCAGAACCTACGAGCAGTACTTC. This encodes CARSLGRTYEQYF.

The genes are TRBV5-6 and TRBJ1-2, with TRBD1 matching 7 bases. V shed 0 bases and J 2 bases; nucleotides not matched to a gene: 4. The germline V gene has CDR1 SGHDT and CDR2 YYEEEE. The CDR3 sequence is 15 residues long. The CDR3 reads CASSLGTGSNYGYTF. The CDR3 DNA sequence: TGTGCCAGCAGCTTGGGGACAGGATCCAACTATGGCTACACCTTC.

V and J are TRBV19 and TRBJ1-2; 7 nucleotides agree with TRBD1. The CDR3 runs 16 residues. V lost 5 bases, J lost 8 bases, and 17 bases stayed unmatched. Germline V gives CDR1 LNHDA, CDR2 SQIVND (reference sequence). CDR3 DNA sequence: TGTGCCAGTAGTTCTCCGGGACAGCGTTCGGGTATAGGCTACACCTTC. The encoded protein is CASSSPGQRSGIGYTF.

This clone appeared a few times. V usage is TRBV7-6 and J usage is TRBJ2-7, with D possibly TRBD1 on 5 matching bases. V lost 5 bases, J lost 0 bases, and 17 bases lay in between. CDR1 is SGHVS, CDR2 FNYEAQ, per germline. This CDR3 is 16 amino acids long. The CDR3 coding sequence is TGTGCCAGCAGCCACCCGCGGCCAGGGCTCTCCTACGAGCAGTACTTC. This sequence encodes CASSHPRPGLSYEQYF.

The chain is built from TRBV5-6 and TRBJ1-2; D is undetermined. Germline-derived CDR1 and CDR2 are SGHDT and YYEEEE. Trimming took 2 bases from V and 0 from J, leaving 14 bases between them. CDR3 size: 16 residues. CDR3 sequence (DNA): TGTGCCAGCAGCTTCGGTTTTGGAGGAGCTAACTATGGCTACACCTTC. Protein sequence: CASSFGFGGANYGYTF.

The V gene is TRBV7-8, the J gene TRBJ1-1; TRBD1 might be the D (5 bases). The CDR3 contains 13 residues. The V end lost 5 bases, the J end lost 1 base, and 8 bases lay between the germline ends. Germline CDR1 and CDR2: SGHVS and FQNEAQ. The CDR3 coding sequence is TGTGCCAGCAGCCCTGGACAGAACACTGAAGCTTTCTTT. It codes for CASSPGQNTEAFF. The variable domain in full, with the rest retrieved from reference TRBV7-8 and TRBJ1-1, is GAGVSQSPRYKVAKRGQDVALRCDPISGHVSLFWYQQALGQGPEFLTYFQNEAQLDKSGLPSDRFFAERPEGSVSTLKIQRTQQEDSAVYLCASSPGQNTEAFFGQGTRLTVV.